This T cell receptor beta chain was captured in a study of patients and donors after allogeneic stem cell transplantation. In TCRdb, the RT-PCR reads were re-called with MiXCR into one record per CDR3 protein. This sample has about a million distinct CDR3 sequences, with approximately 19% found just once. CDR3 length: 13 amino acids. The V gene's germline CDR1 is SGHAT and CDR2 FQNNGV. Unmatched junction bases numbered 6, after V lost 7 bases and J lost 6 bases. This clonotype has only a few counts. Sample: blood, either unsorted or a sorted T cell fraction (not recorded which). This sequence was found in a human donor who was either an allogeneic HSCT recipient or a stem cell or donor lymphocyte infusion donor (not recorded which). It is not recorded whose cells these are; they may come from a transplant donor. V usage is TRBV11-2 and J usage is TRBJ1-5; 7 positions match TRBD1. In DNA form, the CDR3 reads TGTGCCAGCACCACAGGGGCGGGTCAGCCCCAGCATTTT. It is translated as CASTTGAGQPQHF.